This T cell receptor (beta chain) was obtained from a study of cytomegalovirus exposure and HLA in healthy donors. Findings of the study overall: Apparent HLA restriction characterized most CMV-associated TCR beta chains in a later analysis.

The primer mix had 60 Vbeta and 13 Jbeta primers. Generated by immunoSEQ multiplex PCR, the TCRdb table keeps only in-frame clones and is missing some. The sample has some 120,000 clones; about 74% are singletons. A note on this clone: The target antigen is unknown.

The clonotype was recovered from a woman aged 45-65 years in good health and CMV-seropositive. The sequencing input was PBMCs.

The CDR3 DNA reads as TGTGCCAGCAGCCGGCAGGACACGTACCAAGAGACCCAGTACTTC. This encodes CASSRQDTYQETQYF. The rearrangement joins TRBV4-2 to TRBJ2-5, with a possible D match to TRBD1 (5 bases). Trimming stripped 4 bases from V and 0 bases from J, with 12 bases between. The CDR3 loop spans 15 amino acids. Germline V lookup: CDR1 LGHNA, CDR2 YNFKEQ.